A selection of T cell receptor beta chains follows, all from one sample in a study of control samples from healthy donors and cancer patients. Assay used: immunoSEQ multiplex PCR; TCRdb lists only in-frame clones, some missing. Of 55,000 to 70,000 clones detected, around 93% appear once; the ten largest clones hold 0.8% to 1%. Sequenced material: PBMCs. These receptors were collected from a man under 40 with colorectal cancer. Each CDR3 is given with its conserved first and last residue. Each record gives: CDR3 protein, CDR3 DNA, CDR3 length, J gene, V gene, clone size, D gene. A D gene is named only where the DNA matches it firmly. Clone size is stated in some rows and not others, as once, few, many or a class when expanded.

CDR3: CASSLGEMGYSSTDTQYF
DNA: TGCGCCAGCAGCTTGGGAGAGATGGGGTATTCTAGCACAGATACGCAGTATTTT
length: 18
J: TRBJ2-3
V: TRBV5-1
size: few
D: -

CDR3: CASSARPGQQETQYF
DNA: TGCGCCAGCAGCGCCCGACCGGGACAACAGGAGACCCAGTACTTC
length: 15
J: TRBJ2-5
V: TRBV5-1
size: -
D: -

CDR3: CASSGHQSNQPQHF
DNA: TGTGCCAGTAGCGGACACCAGAGCAATCAGCCCCAGCATTTT
length: 14
J: TRBJ1-5
V: TRBV19
size: -
D: -

CDR3: CASSRTGGGEKLFF
DNA: TGCGCCAGCAGCCGTACAGGGGGCGGTGAAAAACTGTTTTTT
length: 14
J: TRBJ1-4
V: TRBV4-3
size: -
D: TRBD1

CDR3: CASSFRGGWETQYF
DNA: TGTGCCAGCAGCTTCAGGGGGGGTTGGGAGACCCAGTACTTC
length: 14
J: TRBJ2-5
V: TRBV7-2
size: -
D: -

CDR3: CASSFPDVLTF
DNA: TGTGCCAGCAGCTTCCCGGACGTCCTGACTTTC
length: 11
J: TRBJ2-6
V: TRBV5-5
size: -
D: -

CDR3: CATSRVQRTEKLFF
DNA: TGTGCCACCAGCAGAGTTCAGCGGACTGAAAAACTGTTTTTT
length: 14
J: TRBJ1-4
V: TRBV15
size: once
D: -

CDR3: CASSFSRRIGGTEAFF
DNA: TGTGCCAGCAGCTTTAGTCGGAGGATAGGGGGCACTGAAGCTTTCTTT
length: 16
J: TRBJ1-1
V: TRBV11-2
size: -
D: -

CDR3: CASSLSGGGNTGELFF
DNA: TGTGCCAGCAGCCTCTCGGGGGGCGGGAACACCGGGGAGCTGTTTTTT
length: 16
J: TRBJ2-2
V: TRBV9
size: once
D: -

CDR3: CAAHGATDYTDTQYF
DNA: TGTGCCGCGCATGGAGCGACAGATTACACAGATACGCAGTATTTT
length: 15
J: TRBJ2-3
V: TRBV6-5
size: -
D: -

CDR3: CASSSPDTQYF
DNA: TGTGCCAGCAGTTCCCCAGATACGCAGTATTTT
length: 11
J: TRBJ2-3
V: TRBV12-3/TRBV12-4
size: once
D: -

CDR3: CASSSPKLTSGNYEQYF
DNA: TGTGCCAGCAGCTCCCCCAAACTCACTAGCGGTAACTACGAGCAGTACTTC
length: 17
J: TRBJ2-7
V: TRBV7-2
size: -
D: TRBD2

CDR3: CASSYAPTGYADTQYF
DNA: TGTGCCAGCAGTTACGCTCCGACAGGGTATGCAGATACGCAGTATTTT
length: 16
J: TRBJ2-3
V: TRBV6-5
size: -
D: TRBD1

CDR3: CASSLDQPQETQYF
DNA: TGTGCCAGCAGCTTGGACCAGCCACAAGAGACCCAGTACTTC
length: 14
J: TRBJ2-5
V: TRBV5-5
size: -
D: -

CDR3: CASRIRAGWGQPQHF
DNA: TGTGCCAGCCGGATAAGGGCAGGGTGGGGTCAGCCCCAGCATTTT
length: 15
J: TRBJ1-5
V: TRBV6-5
size: -
D: -

CDR3: CASSRSGAFGISSYNEQFF
DNA: TGCGCCAGCAGCAGGAGCGGTGCCTTTGGTATAAGCTCCTACAATGAGCAGTTCTTC
length: 19
J: TRBJ2-1
V: TRBV4-3
size: -
D: -

CDR3: CAWSLLVGQFNEQFF
DNA: TGTGCCTGGAGTCTTCTCGTGGGACAGTTCAATGAGCAGTTCTTC
length: 15
J: TRBJ2-1
V: TRBV30
size: -
D: TRBD1

CDR3: CASSPDRSYGYTF
DNA: TGTGCCAGCAGCCCGGACAGGAGCTATGGCTACACCTTC
length: 13
J: TRBJ1-2
V: TRBV14
size: -
D: TRBD1

CDR3: CASSSGVRANVLTF
DNA: TGTGCCAGCAGCTCAGGGGTGAGGGCCAACGTCCTGACTTTC
length: 14
J: TRBJ2-6
V: TRBV7-9
size: few
D: -

CDR3: CASSRPLASTNTGELFF
DNA: TGTGCCAGCAGCCGCCCACTAGCATCCACGAACACCGGGGAGCTGTTTTTT
length: 17
J: TRBJ2-2
V: TRBV3-1/TRBV3-2
size: -
D: -

CDR3: CASSRRRDTQYF
DNA: TGTGCCAGCAGTAGAAGAAGGGATACGCAGTATTTT
length: 12
J: TRBJ2-3
V: TRBV6-5
size: -
D: -

CDR3: CASKSSVSGANVLTF
DNA: TGTGCCAGCAAGTCGAGTGTCTCTGGGGCCAACGTCCTGACTTTC
length: 15
J: TRBJ2-6
V: TRBV6-5
size: -
D: -

CDR3: CATGGFSYNEQFF
DNA: TGTGCCACCGGGGGGTTCTCCTACAATGAGCAGTTCTTC
length: 13
J: TRBJ2-1
V: TRBV2
size: -
D: TRBD2

CDR3: CAISEPYLAYNEQFF
DNA: TGTGCCATCAGTGAGCCCTATCTAGCGTACAATGAGCAGTTCTTC
length: 15
J: TRBJ2-1
V: TRBV10-3
size: -
D: -

CDR3: CASSLGRVAMNTEAFF
DNA: TGTGCCAGCAGCCTTGGCCGAGTTGCCATGAACACTGAAGCTTTCTTT
length: 16
J: TRBJ1-1
V: TRBV14
size: -
D: -

CDR3: CASSSPGQGVGYTF
DNA: TGTGCCAGCAGTTCCCCGGGACAGGGGGTTGGCTACACCTTC
length: 14
J: TRBJ1-2
V: TRBV27
size: -
D: TRBD1

CDR3: CASSSRVAGELFF
DNA: TGCGCCAGCAGCTCCAGGGTCGCCGGGGAGCTGTTTTTT
length: 13
J: TRBJ2-2
V: TRBV5-1
size: -
D: -

CDR3: CASSLAYGAGNTIYF
DNA: TGTGCCAGCAGCTTAGCTTATGGGGCTGGAAACACCATATATTTT
length: 15
J: TRBJ1-3
V: TRBV7-8
size: -
D: -

CDR3: CASRGDTYYEQYF
DNA: TGTGCCAGTCGAGGGGACACTTACTACGAGCAGTACTTC
length: 13
J: TRBJ2-7
V: TRBV3-1/TRBV3-2
size: -
D: -

CDR3: CASSQDGAGRRKLFF
DNA: TGTGCCAGCAGCCAAGATGGAGCCGGGAGACGAAAACTGTTTTTT
length: 15
J: TRBJ1-4
V: TRBV3-1/TRBV3-2
size: few
D: -

CDR3: CASSLVGGNTEAFF
DNA: TGTGCCAGCAGCTTGGTCGGAGGAAACACTGAAGCTTTCTTT
length: 14
J: TRBJ1-1
V: TRBV5-6
size: -
D: -

CDR3: CASSRGGYGYTF
DNA: TGCGCCAGCAGCCGAGGGGGCTATGGCTACACCTTC
length: 12
J: TRBJ1-2
V: TRBV4-1
size: -
D: -

CDR3: CASSLNVAVLPEAFF
DNA: TGCGCCAGCAGCTTAAACGTCGCGGTTTTGCCTGAAGCTTTCTTT
length: 15
J: TRBJ1-1
V: TRBV5-1
size: -
D: -

CDR3: CASSSVRTGGYGYTF
DNA: TGTGCCAGCAGCTCGGTCCGGACAGGGGGCTATGGCTACACCTTC
length: 15
J: TRBJ1-2
V: TRBV5-4
size: -
D: TRBD1

CDR3: CASSPPDVRGAFF
DNA: TGTGCCAGCTCACCACCTGATGTCCGAGGAGCTTTCTTT
length: 13
J: TRBJ1-1
V: TRBV18
size: -
D: -

CDR3: CASSQAGGGVSLGYNEQFF
DNA: TGTGCCAGCAGCCAAGCCGGCGGGGGGGTATCCTTGGGTTACAATGAGCAGTTCTTC
length: 19
J: TRBJ2-1
V: TRBV3-1/TRBV3-2
size: once
D: TRBD2

CDR3: CATSRSRGEETQYF
DNA: TGTGCCACCAGCAGGTCAAGGGGGGAAGAGACCCAGTACTTC
length: 14
J: TRBJ2-5
V: TRBV15
size: -
D: -

CDR3: CASSTTGIEDYGYTF
DNA: TGCGCCAGCAGCACCACAGGGATAGAAGACTATGGCTACACCTTC
length: 15
J: TRBJ1-2
V: TRBV10-1
size: -
D: -

CDR3: CASSQDRGKGQETQYF
DNA: TGCGCCAGCAGCCAAGATAGGGGGAAAGGCCAAGAGACCCAGTACTTC
length: 16
J: TRBJ2-5
V: TRBV4-3
size: -
D: -

CDR3: CATSDYRGDGYTF
DNA: TGTGCCACCAGTGATTACAGGGGCGACGGCTACACCTTC
length: 13
J: TRBJ1-2
V: TRBV24-1
size: -
D: TRBD1

CDR3: CASSLDQGQGNSPLHF
DNA: TGTGCCAGCAGCTTGGATCAGGGGCAGGGAAATTCACCCCTCCACTTT
length: 16
J: TRBJ1-6
V: TRBV5-6
size: -
D: -

CDR3: CASSPLGRNYGYTF
DNA: TGTGCCAGCAGTCCCCTCGGACGGAACTATGGCTACACCTTC
length: 14
J: TRBJ1-2
V: TRBV27
size: -
D: -

CDR3: CASTLGGEKLFF
DNA: TGTGCCAGCACTCTGGGGGGGGAAAAACTGTTTTTT
length: 12
J: TRBJ1-4
V: TRBV12-3/TRBV12-4
size: -
D: -

CDR3: CASSPYQQVVSGELFF
DNA: TGTGCCAGCTCCCCTTATCAACAGGTTGTCTCCGGGGAGCTGTTTTTT
length: 16
J: TRBJ2-2
V: TRBV18
size: -
D: -

CDR3: CASSYRQGGYGYTF
DNA: TGTGCCAGCAGCTACCGACAGGGAGGTTATGGCTACACCTTC
length: 14
J: TRBJ1-2
V: TRBV7-2
size: -
D: TRBD1

CDR3: CASSLSPETQYF
DNA: TGTGCCAGCAGTTTGTCTCCGGAGACCCAGTACTTC
length: 12
J: TRBJ2-5
V: TRBV12-3/TRBV12-4
size: -
D: -

CDR3: CASSYREMNTEAFF
DNA: TGTGCCAGCAGTTACAGGGAAATGAACACTGAAGCTTTCTTT
length: 14
J: TRBJ1-1
V: TRBV6-2/TRBV6-3
size: -
D: -

CDR3: CASSLGQGTNTGELFF
DNA: TGTGCCAGCAGCCTCGGACAGGGGACGAACACCGGGGAGCTGTTTTTT
length: 16
J: TRBJ2-2
V: TRBV6-6
size: -
D: TRBD1

CDR3: CAWRPLGVTYGYTF
DNA: TGTGCCTGGAGACCTCTAGGGGTAACCTATGGCTACACCTTC
length: 14
J: TRBJ1-2
V: TRBV30
size: -
D: -

CDR3: CASSFSRDRENEQFF
DNA: TGTGCCAGCAGCTTTAGCAGGGATCGTGAGAATGAGCAGTTCTTC
length: 15
J: TRBJ2-1
V: TRBV5-4
size: -
D: -

CDR3: CASSRGDRASNQPQHF
DNA: TGTGCCAGTAGTAGAGGGGACAGAGCAAGCAATCAGCCCCAGCATTTT
length: 16
J: TRBJ1-5
V: TRBV19
size: -
D: TRBD1

CDR3: CASSKNTENEKLFF
DNA: TGTGCCAGCAGCAAGAACACCGAAAATGAAAAACTGTTTTTT
length: 14
J: TRBJ1-4
V: TRBV4-2
size: few
D: -

CDR3: CASSPSGVREQYF
DNA: TGTGCCAGTAGTCCAAGCGGGGTTCGCGAGCAGTACTTC
length: 13
J: TRBJ2-7
V: TRBV19
size: -
D: TRBD2

CDR3: CASSGTAAKRDREQYF
DNA: TGCGCCAGCAGCGGGACGGCAGCCAAGAGAGATCGCGAGCAGTACTTC
length: 16
J: TRBJ2-7
V: TRBV5-1
size: -
D: -

CDR3: CASSLEKKRSSGGSSSTDTQYF
DNA: TGTGCCAGCAGCTTAGAAAAGAAGCGGTCTAGCGGGGGTTCCTCTAGCACAGATACGCAGTATTTT
length: 22
J: TRBJ2-3
V: TRBV11-3
size: -
D: TRBD2

CDR3: CASSQGAPTGLNNSPLHF
DNA: TGCGCCAGCAGCCAAGGGGCACCTACGGGACTAAATAATTCACCCCTCCACTTT
length: 18
J: TRBJ1-6
V: TRBV4-1
size: -
D: -

CDR3: CASSPGQGGLDTQYF
DNA: TGCGCCAGCAGCCCAGGACAGGGGGGTCTAGATACGCAGTATTTT
length: 15
J: TRBJ2-3
V: TRBV4-3
size: -
D: TRBD1

CDR3: CASSLSGWSGELFF
DNA: TGTGCCAGCAGCCTATCGGGTTGGAGCGGGGAGCTGTTTTTT
length: 14
J: TRBJ2-2
V: TRBV9
size: -
D: -

CDR3: CASSQETGESNQPQHF
DNA: TGTGCCAGCAGCCAAGAAACAGGGGAGAGCAATCAGCCCCAGCATTTT
length: 16
J: TRBJ1-5
V: TRBV3-1/TRBV3-2
size: once
D: TRBD1

CDR3: CASSLGDTNTEAFF
DNA: TGTGCCAGCAGTTTAGGGGACACGAACACTGAAGCTTTCTTT
length: 14
J: TRBJ1-1
V: TRBV27
size: -
D: -